Below, 26 T cell receptor beta chains from the same sample are listed, as sequenced in a study of CD4+ T cells in melanoma (dated by TCRdb to between 2020 and 2023). Library prep was done by the immunoSEQ multiplex PCR assay. This is the immuneACCESS table as TCRdb keeps it, with only in-frame sequences that have V and J called. A part of the clones is gone; compared with another copy, unresolved V genes explain less than half, and the rest is unexplained. This sample is represented by fewer than 20,000 clones; 65% to 85% of them were singletons. About 12% of the sample is in the top ten clones. The sequenced sample consisted of cells from a culture (not recorded whether cultured in vitro). All receptors come from a human donor with melanoma.

CDR3 protein: CASRPTGVGYEQYF. The DNA for the CDR3 is TGTGCCAGCAGACCGACAGGGGTGGGGTACGAGCAGTACTTC. The rearrangement uses TRBV6-1 and TRBJ2-7; 8 bases are a match to TRBD1. CDR3 length: 14 amino acids. J gave up 4 bases and V 6 bases, and 8 bases lay outside the gene matches. CDR1 is MNHNS, CDR2 SASEGT, per germline.

In its sample, this clone was seen once. The chain employs TRBV2 and TRBJ1-4; D is unresolved. Germline V CDR1 and CDR2: SNHLY, FYNNEI. The CDR3 is 15 amino acids. Between the trimmed V and J ends, which lost 3 bases and 10 bases, there was a span of 18 bases. The CDR3 DNA reads as TGTGCCAGCAGTGAGCAAGGACGAGATGTGGCAAAACTGTTTTTT. Amino acid sequence: CASSEQGRDVAKLFF.

This chain joins TRBV19 and TRBJ1-2; D ambiguous. Germline CDR1 reads LNHDA; CDR2 reads SQIVND (reference sequence). The V end was cut by 4 bases, the J end by 5 bases, with 17 bases between. The CDR3 length is 15 residues. In DNA form, the CDR3 reads TGTGCCAGTAGTAAGATACGAAAGACATCTTATGGCTACACCTTC. It yields the protein CASSKIRKTSYGYTF.

This clone is a singleton in its sample. The chain combines TRBV7-9 with TRBJ1-1; 9 nucleotides agree with TRBD1. Germline CDR1 reads SEHNR; CDR2 reads FQNEAQ (reference sequence). CDR3 length: 13 amino acids. The ends lost 5 bases at V and 5 bases at J; junction bases unmatched: 3. The CDR3: CASSDRGRTEAFF. Written as DNA, the CDR3 is TGTGCCAGCAGCGACAGGGGGAGAACTGAAGCTTTCTTT.

This sequence joins TRBV9 and TRBJ2-4; 10 bases line up with TRBD2. The junction had 4 bases not matched to a gene; V was cut back by 4 bases and J by 0 bases. Germline-derived CDR1 and CDR2 are SGDLS and YYNGEE. The length of the CDR3 is 16 residues. The CDR3 region is CASSPRLAGAKNIQYF. Written as DNA, the CDR3 is TGTGCCAGCAGCCCCAGACTAGCGGGAGCCAAAAACATTCAGTACTTC.

The J gene is TRBJ2-7, the V gene TRBV10-2, with TRBD2 matching over 7 bases. Germline CDR1 and CDR2: WSHSY and SAAADI. V gave up 7 bases and J gave up 5 bases; unmatched junction bases: 14. The CDR3 contains 15 residues. This chain's CDR3 is CASTGGARRDDEQYF. The CDR3 DNA reads as TGCGCCAGCACGGGAGGCGCCCGGAGGGACGACGAGCAGTACTTC.

The sample holds a few counts of this clone. The chain uses TRBV14 and TRBJ1-1; D gene uncertain. V lost 1 base, J lost 10 bases, and 10 bases lay in between. The CDR3 is 12 amino acids. The germline V gene encodes CDR1 SGHDN and CDR2 FVKESK. Here the CDR3 reads CASSQGTRRAFF. CDR3 DNA sequence: TGTGCCAGCAGCCAAGGTACGCGTAGAGCTTTCTTT. Full variable domain (missing parts from reference TRBV14 and TRBJ1-1): EAGVTQFPSHSVIEKGQTVTLRCDPISGHDNLYWYRRVMGKEIKFLLHFVKESKQDESGMPNNRFLAERTGGTYSTLKVQPAELEDSGVYFCASSQGTRRAFFGQGTRLTVV.

This clone was counted a few times. The chain uses TRBV18 and TRBJ2-3; no reliable D call. Germline V gene lookup returns CDR1 KGHSH and CDR2 LQKENI. Trimming took 1 base from V and 0 from J, leaving 11 bases between them. CDR3 length: 16 amino acids. The CDR3 is CASSPLATTSTDTQYF. In DNA, the CDR3 is TGTGCCAGCTCACCACTGGCGACCACAAGCACAGATACGCAGTATTTT.

This chain links TRBV6-5 with TRBJ2-2, with D perhaps TRBD2 (6 bases). CDR1 and CDR2 (germline): MNHEY, SVGAGI. The CDR3 length is 14 residues. V was clipped by 8 bases and J by 4 bases, with 14 bases between them. As DNA, the CDR3 is TGTGCCAGCCAAGGAGGGGTGGGCACCGGGGAGCTGTTTTTT. Translated, it gives CASQGGVGTGELFF.

V usage is TRBV30 and J usage is TRBJ1-2; unclear D gene. The CDR3 is 16 amino acids. Germline V gives CDR1 GTSNPN, CDR2 SVGIG (reference sequence). V was cut by 0 bases and J by 8 bases, with 22 bases left in between. Written as DNA, the CDR3 is TGTGCCTGGAGTGTTTCGGTGACCCGGGGAGAGTTAGGCTACACCTTC. As protein: CAWSVSVTRGELGYTF.

The chain joins TRBV18 to TRBJ1-2, with no clear D. V was pared by 2 bases and J by 1 base, with 17 bases between. This CDR3 region has 17 residues. Germline V gives CDR1 KGHSH, CDR2 LQKENI. In DNA, the CDR3 is TGTGCCAGCTCACCAAGGACTACCGGATCCCTTAACTATGGCTACACCTTC. Its translation: CASSPRTTGSLNYGYTF.

The chain has TRBV7-9 and TRBJ2-5; D gene unclear. Trimming cost V 1 base and J 3 bases, with 15 bases left between them. The CDR3 runs to 16 residues. CDR1 is SEHNR, CDR2 FQNEAQ, per germline (reference sequence). Here the CDR3 DNA reads TGTGCCAGCAGCTTAGGATGGTTGGGTCTCAAAGAGACCCAGTACTTC. Its translation: CASSLGWLGLKETQYF.

The chain uses TRBV2 and TRBJ1-6; D remains ambiguous. The V and J ends lost 7 bases and 0 bases respectively, with 7 bases between them. CDR1 and CDR2 (germline): SNHLY, FYNNEI. The CDR3 is made up of 14 amino acids. The CDR3 loop reads CASTDRSYNSPLHF. In DNA form, the CDR3 reads TGTGCCAGCACCGATCGCTCCTATAATTCACCCCTCCACTTT.

The V gene is TRBV5-1, the J gene TRBJ1-5, with 9 bases matching TRBD1. In germline, CDR1 is SGHRS, CDR2 YFSETQ. CDR3 length: 15 residues. V lost 4 bases, J lost 6 bases, and 8 bases stayed unmatched. The CDR3 DNA follows: TGCGCCAGCAGCCGGACAGGGGACTGGGGTCAGCCCCAGCATTTT. Its translation: CASSRTGDWGQPQHF.

The chain has TRBV7-3 and TRBJ2-2; TRBD2 matches at 9 bases. V shed 4 bases, J shed 3 bases, and the junction held 3 bases outside the gene matches. Germline values: CDR1 SGHTA, CDR2 FQGTGA. The CDR3 runs to 15 residues. The CDR3 coding sequence is TGTGCCAGCAGCTCTCTAGCGGGGTACACCGGGGAGCTGTTTTTT. This sequence encodes CASSSLAGYTGELFF.

The gene calls are TRBV19 and TRBJ1-5; no firm D call. Looked up from germline, CDR1 is LNHDA and CDR2 is SQIVND (reference sequence). Deletions cut 3 bases from V and 6 bases from J, with 12 bases between. The CDR3 extends over 14 amino acids. This CDR3 is CASSILGKGQPQHF. In DNA, the CDR3 is TGTGCCAGTAGTATTTTGGGGAAAGGTCAGCCCCAGCATTTT.

V usage is TRBV2 and J usage is TRBJ2-1; D is perhaps TRBD2 (7 bases). The CDR3 consists of 14 residues. V gave up 7 bases and J gave up 9 bases, with 19 bases separating them. Germline V gene sequence: CDR1 SNHLY, CDR2 FYNNEI. The CDR3 region has the DNA TGTGCCAGCACTCTGAGGGGGGGCGGCAGTGAGCAGTTCTTC. It encodes CASTLRGGGSEQFF.

The chain has TRBV19 and TRBJ2-2, with D unresolved. The CDR3 covers 13 residues. The V end was cut by 5 bases, the J end by 4 bases, with 8 bases between. Germline CDR1 LNHDA, CDR2 SQIVND (reference sequence). CDR3 amino acids: CASSSLPTGELFF. The CDR3 bases are TGTGCCAGTAGTTCCCTTCCCACCGGGGAGCTGTTTTTT. The entire variable domain, with the rest obtained from reference TRBV19 and TRBJ2-2, is as follows: DGGITQSPKYLFRKEGQNVTLSCEQNLNHDAMYWYRQDPGQGLRLIYYSQIVNDFQKGDIAEGYSVSREKKESFPLTVTSAQKNPTAFYLCASSSLPTGELFFGEGSRLTVL.

This clone has only one observation. The chain recombines TRBV2 with TRBJ1-3; D is possibly TRBD1 (5 bases). Trimming removed 6 bases at V and 1 base at J, with 10 bases between. CDR3 length equals 14 residues. CDR1 is SNHLY and CDR2 is FYNNEI in the germline V gene. CDR3 DNA sequence: TGTGCCAGCAGGCCCAGGGTTTCTGGAAACACCATATATTTT. This codes for CASRPRVSGNTIYF.

The chain employs TRBV9 and TRBJ1-1; a weak D match, TRBD1 (5 bases). The V gene's germline CDR1 is SGDLS and CDR2 YYNGEE. Trimming left V 3 bases short and J 0 bases short, with 18 bases between. This CDR3 contains 17 residues. The CDR3 DNA reads TGTGCCAGCAGCGGAGAGGAGGGGCTCCTCGTGAACACTGAAGCTTTCTTT. It is translated as CASSGEEGLLVNTEAFF.

The chain carries TRBV5-1 and TRBJ1-1; 7 nucleotides agree with TRBD1. The CDR3 is made up of 16 amino acids. CDR1 is SGHRS and CDR2 is YFSETQ in the germline V gene. Trimming removed 3 bases from V and 0 bases from J; junction bases left unmatched: 8. The CDR3 sequence: CASSSPPGQMNTEAFF. The CDR3 DNA reads as TGCGCCAGCAGCTCCCCTCCGGGACAGATGAACACTGAAGCTTTCTTT. Filled out from reference TRBV5-1 and TRBJ1-1, the complete variable domain reads KAGVTQTPRYLIKTRGQQVTLSCSPISGHRSVSWYQQTPGQGLQFLFEYFSETQRNKGNFPGRFSGRQFSNSRSEMNVSTLELGDSALYLCASSSPPGQMNTEAFFGQGTRLTVV.

V and J are TRBV27 and TRBJ2-5; D is tentatively TRBD1 or TRBD2 (5 bases each). This CDR3 is built from 17 residues. Germline V gives CDR1 MNHEY, CDR2 SMNVEV (reference sequence). The germline V and J ends were trimmed by 4 bases and 7 bases, with 25 bases remaining between them. CDR3 sequence: CASSSPIWGGFGRTQYF. The DNA of the CDR3 is TGTGCCAGCAGTTCGCCCATTTGGGGCGGGTTTGGAAGGACCCAGTACTTC.

CDR3 amino acids: CASPKEAGNTIYF. As DNA, the CDR3 is TGTGCCAGCCCTAAGGAAGCTGGAAACACCATATATTTT. The V and J genes are TRBV6-1 and TRBJ1-3, with D unresolved. The germline V gene encodes CDR1 MNHNS and CDR2 SASEGT. The CDR3 spans 13 residues. The V and J ends lost 8 bases and 2 bases respectively, with 10 bases between them.

The table lists this clone with a few counts. The chain uses TRBV7-3 and TRBJ2-3; D perhaps matches TRBD1 (6 bases). Looked up from germline, CDR1 is SGHTA and CDR2 is FQGTGA. Deletions cut 5 bases from V and 4 bases from J, with 16 bases between. The CDR3 is made up of 15 amino acids. CDR3 sequence reads: CASSPGTFAPDTQYF. The DNA for the CDR3 is TGTGCCAGCAGCCCGGGGACATTCGCCCCAGATACGCAGTATTTT.

This chain links TRBV5-1 with TRBJ2-2; 9 bases line up with TRBD1. This CDR3 spans 15 amino acids. Unmatched junction bases numbered 1, after V lost 0 bases and J lost 4 bases. Per the germline V gene, CDR1 is SGHRS and CDR2 is YFSETQ. DNA for the CDR3: TGCGCCAGCAGCTTGGGGGACAGGGCCACCGGGGAGCTGTTTTTT. Translation: CASSLGDRATGELFF.

The CDR3 here is CASGLSATGAYYNSPLHF. Here the CDR3 DNA reads TGTGCTAGTGGTTTATCGGCTACAGGGGCCTACTATAATTCACCCCTCCACTTT. This chain links TRBV12-5 with TRBJ1-6; TRBD1 aligns across 7 bases. The CDR3 extends over 18 amino acids. Germline lookup yields CDR1 LGHNT and CDR2 FRNRAP. Trimming cost V 3 bases and J 3 bases; bases outside gene matches: 11.